The rows below give T cell receptor beta chains drawn from one sample of a study of T cells in narcolepsy. Repertoires were generated with immunoSEQ multiplex PCR, while TCRdb's copy carries only in-frame clones and drops some. The sample yields under 40,000 clones, less than 90% seen once. Sequencing input: memory (CD45RA-) CD4+ T cells from blood. The receptors were sampled from a human donor in good health. Each CDR3 is given with its conserved first and last residue. D genes are given only for firm matches. Expanded clones get a size class; other rows say once, few or many, or leave the size out.

v_call	clone_size	j_call	d_call	cdr3_nt	cdr3_aa
TRBV6-5	-	TRBJ2-3	-	TGTGCCAGCAGTTTCGACAGGTTCGTCGGTACGCAGTATTTT	CASSFDRFVGTQYF
TRBV28	-	TRBJ1-1	TRBD1	TGTGCCAGCAGCCAGGGACAGGGAGAGACTGAAGCTTTCTTT	CASSQGQGETEAFF
TRBV19	-	TRBJ1-4	TRBD1	TGTGCCAGTAGTGATATGACAGGGACGAATGAAAAACTGTTTTTT	CASSDMTGTNEKLFF
TRBV5-1	-	TRBJ2-6	TRBD1	TGCGCCAGCAGCCCGGGGACAGGGGGCGACGGGGCCAACGTCCTGACTTTC	CASSPGTGGDGANVLTF
TRBV10-3	medium-sized	TRBJ1-1	-	TGTGCCATCAGTGAGTCTTGGTCACGAGGGAACACTGAAGCTTTCTTT	CAISESWSRGNTEAFF
TRBV25-1	once	TRBJ2-1	-	TGTGCCAGCAGTGAAATGGGGCCAAGCTCCTACAATGAGCAGTTCTTC	CASSEMGPSSYNEQFF
TRBV27	-	TRBJ2-3	-	TGTGCCAGCAGTATGGGGGTGGCTAGCACAGATACGCAGTATTTT	CASSMGVASTDTQYF
TRBV10-2	few	TRBJ1-1	-	TGCGCCAGCAGTGAGCGGCAGGGGTTAACTGAAGCTTTCTTT	CASSERQGLTEAFF
TRBV6-1	-	TRBJ1-6	TRBD1	TGTGCCAGCAGTGGGACAGGGGCAAATTCACCCCTCCACTTT	CASSGTGANSPLHF
TRBV19	-	TRBJ2-3	-	TGTGCCAGTAGTATAGAGGGCCGCCCGGAAGATACGCAGTATTTT	CASSIEGRPEDTQYF
TRBV6-1	few	TRBJ1-4	-	TGTGCCAGCAGCCACTTGGCAACTAATGAAAAACTGTTTTTT	CASSHLATNEKLFF
TRBV9	once	TRBJ1-1	TRBD1	TGTGCCAGCAGCGTAACAGGGGAAGCAACTGAAGCTTTCTTT	CASSVTGEATEAFF
TRBV6-1	-	TRBJ1-6	-	TGTGCCAGTACAGGGCGCACCTATAATTCACCCCTCCACTTT	CASTGRTYNSPLHF
TRBV5-5	-	TRBJ1-2	-	TGTGCCAGCAGTTCTGGGGAGGGCTACACCTTC	CASSSGEGYTF
TRBV5-6	-	TRBJ1-4	TRBD1	TGTGCCAGCAGCAAAGACAGGGGGATAGTAGATGAAAAACTGTTTTTT	CASSKDRGIVDEKLFF
TRBV19	-	TRBJ1-1	TRBD1	TGTGCCAGTAGTCTCGAAGTCGGGACAGGCGTAAGCGAAGCTTTCTTT	CASSLEVGTGVSEAFF
TRBV5-6	-	TRBJ1-5	-	TGTGCCAGCAGCGCCTTCCCAGCTCAGCCCCAGCATTTT	CASSAFPAQPQHF
TRBV23-1	-	TRBJ2-1	-	TGCGCCAGCAGTCGCGGACGGAGCTCCTACAATGAGCAGTTCTTC	CASSRGRSSYNEQFF
TRBV6-6	-	TRBJ1-5	-	TGTGCCAGCGGCTATAATCAGCCCCAGCATTTT	CASGYNQPQHF
TRBV4-3	-	TRBJ2-5	TRBD2	TGCGCCAGCAGCCAAGAGTCGACTAGCGGAAAAGAGACCCAGTACTTC	CASSQESTSGKETQYF
TRBV6-5	-	TRBJ1-5	-	TGTGCCAGCAGTTCGCGGGGAAATAGCAATCAGCCCCAGCATTTT	CASSSRGNSNQPQHF
TRBV6-4	-	TRBJ1-6	-	TGTGCCAGCAGCCCCCAGGCCACGTATAATTCACCCCTCCACTTT	CASSPQATYNSPLHF
TRBV5-1	-	TRBJ2-3	-	TGCGCCAGCAGCCGGACGGCTATGCCAGGGTCAGATACGCAGTATTTT	CASSRTAMPGSDTQYF
TRBV11-2	-	TRBJ1-1	-	TGTGCCAGCAGCTTTACAACGGGGGGCACTGAAGCTTTCTTT	CASSFTTGGTEAFF
TRBV6-1	-	TRBJ1-4	-	TGTGCCAGCAGTGAAGGGCCCCAGCCCCAAAATGAAAAACTGTTTTTT	CASSEGPQPQNEKLFF
TRBV2	-	TRBJ2-5	-	TGTGCCAGCAGTGAAGCGAGGGTTGGCGAGACCCAGTACTTC	CASSEARVGETQYF
TRBV6-5	-	TRBJ1-4	-	TGTGCCAGCAGTTCAGTACGGGGTGAAAAACTGTTTTTT	CASSSVRGEKLFF
TRBV20-1	-	TRBJ1-2	TRBD1	TGCAGTGCTACGACAGGGGACAGCACCTTC	CSATTGDSTF
TRBV27	-	TRBJ2-7	TRBD2	TGTGCCAGCAGTTCAACGAAAACTAGCGGCAACTCCTACGAGCAGTACTTC	CASSSTKTSGNSYEQYF
TRBV5-4	-	TRBJ1-2	-	TGTGCCAGCAGCTTGGGACTCAGCCCTTGGAGCTATGGCTACACCTTC	CASSLGLSPWSYGYTF
TRBV5-6	medium-sized	TRBJ1-3	-	TGTGCCAGCAGCTTAAGGATGACCACCATATATTTT	CASSLRMTTIYF
TRBV19	-	TRBJ1-5	-	TGTGCCAGTAGTCCCGGGACACGGGACAATCAGCCCCAGCATTTT	CASSPGTRDNQPQHF
TRBV5-1	-	TRBJ2-6	-	TGCGCCAGCAGCTTGACGACCTCTGGGGCCAACGTCCTGACTTTC	CASSLTTSGANVLTF
TRBV11-2	-	TRBJ2-7	TRBD1	TGTGCCAGCAGCAATCTTCGACAGGGAGTTGCCTACGAGCAGTACTTC	CASSNLRQGVAYEQYF
TRBV4-2	-	TRBJ2-7	TRBD1	TGTGCCAGCAGCCAAACCGACAGGGGGGGTGGCGAGCAGTACTTC	CASSQTDRGGGEQYF
TRBV7-8	-	TRBJ1-3	-	TGTGCCAGCAGCTCCCCTATAAGGGGAAACACCATATATTTT	CASSSPIRGNTIYF
TRBV5-4	once	TRBJ1-1	-	TGTGCCAGCAGCCCCTTGGTGGGCGCTGAAGCTTTCTTT	CASSPLVGAEAFF
TRBV5-1	-	TRBJ2-3	TRBD2	TGCGCCAGCAGCTTGGCCAAAGGCGCGGGGGGGCGGAAAGATACGCAGTATTTT	CASSLAKGAGGRKDTQYF
TRBV19	-	TRBJ1-5	TRBD1	TGTGCCAGTAGTATAGGGCAGGGGGGTAATAGCAATCAGCCCCAGCATTTT	CASSIGQGGNSNQPQHF
TRBV10-3	-	TRBJ2-6	-	TGTGCCATCGGGCGGGCCTCTGGTGCCAACGTCCTGACTTTC	CAIGRASGANVLTF
TRBV28	-	TRBJ2-2	-	TGTGCCAGCAGTTTCGACAGCTTGAACACCGGGGAGCTGTTTTTT	CASSFDSLNTGELFF
TRBV5-1	-	TRBJ1-2	-	TGCGCCAGCAGCCACGACAGTGTGGGACGGGATGGCTACACCTTC	CASSHDSVGRDGYTF